This T cell receptor (beta chain) comes out of a study of identical twins. The length of the CDR3 is 17 residues. Germline assignment: CDR1 WNHNN and CDR2 SYGVQD (reference sequence). The V and J ends lost 2 bases and 5 bases respectively, with 20 bases between them. This clonotype was observed a handful of times. Template switching added a universal primer site; cDNA carried unique molecular identifiers. TCRdb processed the 5' RACE reads anew with MiXCR; each CDR3 protein has one entry. The repertoire has hundreds of thousands of distinct CDR3 sequences, 18% of them found once; the top ten carry around 14%. This sample also belongs to another study, concerning T cells expressing NK-cell markers. From that paper: In about six donors, dominant CD3+CD56+NKG2C+ clonotypes ranked among the top 10 CD8+ clonotypes.

V gene TRBV10-1 combines with J gene TRBJ2-3; D remains unclear. The sequencing sample was made of PBMCs. This receptor was obtained from a woman between 18 and 29 years old in good health. The CDR3, as DNA: TGCGCCAGCAGTGAGGTGGTCAGCCTTGGTCTTGTAGATACGCAGTATTTT. Its translation: CASSEVVSLGLVDTQYF.